This is a list of T cell receptor beta chains from one sample in a study of Graves' ophthalmopathy and Graves' hyperthyroidism. MiXCR was run by TCRdb on the multiplex PCR reads, yielding one entry per CDR3 protein. The table records tens of thousands of distinct CDR3 sequences, 45% to 60% of them present only once. Sample: peripheral blood. These receptors originate from an adult man with Graves' ophthalmopathy. The conserved cysteine and the conserved F or W are not part of the CDR3 here.

>TRBV12-3/TRBV12-4|TRBJ2-2
ASSLGAASELF
>TRBV7-2|TRBJ1-2
ASSPDSPYGYT
>TRBV2|TRBJ2-3
ASREPGSTDTQY
>TRBV13|TRBJ2-7
ASSLTGGASYEQY
>TRBV9|TRBJ2-1
ASSAFSGNGEQF
>TRBV24-1|TRBJ2-1
ATSDLAVSSYNEQF
>TRBV7-2|TRBJ1-4
ASSLVAGGEKLF
>TRBV20-1|TRBJ1-6
SARGGTGMGSPLH
>TRBV24-1|TRBJ2-1
ATSDPSGDNEQF
>TRBV2|TRBJ1-5
ASSVDWSNQPQH
>TRBV30|TRBJ1-2
AWSPRGAGQGNYGYT
>TRBV2|TRBJ1-5
ASSEDRYNQPQH
>TRBV20-1|TRBJ2-5
SARDLRGTKETQY
>TRBV6-5|TRBJ1-1
ASSYSMDLLGMGTEAF
>TRBV2|TRBJ2-5
ASSADLQETQH
>TRBV9|TRBJ2-7
ASCAPERGSYNEQY
>TRBV25-1|TRBJ2-7
ASSAFSGSYEQY
>TRBV5-8|TRBJ2-1
ASSFRLALTYNEQF
>TRBV5-1|TRBJ1-2
ASSSLGQGASGYT
>TRBV5-5|TRBJ1-2
ASSLAGQGNYGYT
>TRBV19|TRBJ2-1
ASSGRSPNTLNEQF
>TRBV5-1|TRBJ2-7
ASSFALRSSNTAYEQY
>TRBV19|TRBJ2-5
ASSIRLQETQY
>TRBV20-1|TRBJ1-2
SAKSGPYGYT
>TRBV19|TRBJ1-2
ASSPRRTSYGYT
>TRBV7-2|TRBJ2-2
ASSSPWRSSGELF
>TRBV12-3/TRBV12-4|TRBJ2-1
ASSLRQGEYNEQF
>TRBV20-1|TRBJ2-1
SARSREQF
>TRBV7-8|TRBJ2-2
ASSLARPNTGELF
>TRBV9|TRBJ2-3
ASSARQGSSTDTQY